This TCR beta chain originates from a study of T-cell reconstitution after alpha-beta-depleted transplantation in children. Points from the study as a whole: Expanded clones from the graft, numbering several hundred, reportedly supplied alpha-beta T cells about two months after transplant. Diversity of TCRbeta at day 60 was high in some patients, arising from surviving recipient T cells and thymic progenitors. T-cell counts and diversity were attributed mostly to newly produced T cells one year after transplant.

This clonotype came up many times. Its cognate antigen is unknown. The V and J ends lost 2 bases and 2 bases respectively, with 10 bases between them. This CDR3 is 15 amino acids long. Germline V gives CDR1 ENHRY, CDR2 SYGVKD. This sample's TCRbeta library carried unique molecular identifier barcodes. TCRdb redid the calling of the PCR reads with MiXCR, one entry per CDR3 protein. The data contain about 90,000 distinct CDR3 sequences, roughly 16% of them seen just once; the ten biggest clones take up 20%. The genes are TRBV10-3 and TRBJ1-5; D is unclear. The material sequenced was PBMCs, mostly from graft donor cells, taken 180 days after TCRalphabeta/CD19-depleted stem cell transplant. This TCR was recovered from a male patient aged 2-15 years who had a stem cell transplant for acute lymphoblastic leukemia, so the T cells may come from the graft donor. The CDR3 loop is CAISESRAGNQPQHF. CDR3 sequence (DNA): TGTGCCATCAGTGAGAGTAGGGCCGGCAATCAGCCCCAGCATTTT.